The T cell receptor beta chain described here comes from a study of PD-L1 blockade in urothelial cancer. Study-level background: Blood was evaluated 3 weeks (second dose) and 6 weeks after therapy began.

Produced via immunoSEQ multiplex PCR; TCRdb's table is partial and in-frame only. The table has about 88,000 clones, approximately 88% seen once. V dropped 5 bases and J dropped 7; count of bases not matched to a gene: 7. Germline values: CDR1 MDHEN, CDR2 SYDVKM. CDR3 length: 15 amino acids. Time point given: pretreatment peripheral blood. Patients had locally advanced or metastatic urothelial carcinoma. The V gene is TRBV28, the J gene TRBJ2-1; TRBD2 aligns across 11 bases. Sequences were derived from PBMCs, sampled around atezolizumab (anti-PD-L1) treatment. The receptor's source is an elderly woman with urothelial cancer. The CDR3 DNA sequence: TGTGCCAGCAGTGAACTAGCGGGAGCGGATAATGAGCAGTTCTTC. Translated: CASSELAGADNEQFF.